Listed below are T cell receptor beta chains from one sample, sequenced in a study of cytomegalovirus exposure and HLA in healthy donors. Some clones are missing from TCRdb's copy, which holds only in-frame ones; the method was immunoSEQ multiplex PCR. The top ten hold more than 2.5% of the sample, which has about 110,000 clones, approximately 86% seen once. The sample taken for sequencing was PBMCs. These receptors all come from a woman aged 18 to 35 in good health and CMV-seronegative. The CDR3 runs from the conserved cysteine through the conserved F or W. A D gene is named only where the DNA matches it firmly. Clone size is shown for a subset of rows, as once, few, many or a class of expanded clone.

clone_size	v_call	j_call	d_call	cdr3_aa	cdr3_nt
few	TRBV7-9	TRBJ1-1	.	CASSLSRETEAFF	TGTGCCAGCAGCTTATCGAGGGAGACTGAAGCTTTCTTT
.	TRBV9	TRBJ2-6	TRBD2	CASSGSSGGLSGANVLTF	TGTGCCAGCAGCGGGTCTAGCGGGGGCTTGTCTGGGGCCAACGTCCTGACTTTC
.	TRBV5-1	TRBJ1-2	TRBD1	CASSPTGIYGYTF	TGCGCCAGCAGCCCGACAGGGATCTATGGCTACACCTTC
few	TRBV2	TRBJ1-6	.	CASSGTSRTVRSPLHF	TGTGCCAGCAGTGGAACCTCCCGGACAGTACGTTCACCCCTCCACTTT
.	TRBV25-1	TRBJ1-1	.	CASSALNTEAFF	TGTGCCAGCAGTGCCTTGAACACTGAAGCTTTCTTT
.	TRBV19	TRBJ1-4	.	CASNHPQGREKLFF	TGTGCCAGTAATCATCCGCAGGGCCGTGAAAAACTGTTTTTT
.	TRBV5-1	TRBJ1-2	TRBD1	CASSLESGQGAGYTF	TGCGCCAGCAGCTTGGAGTCGGGACAGGGGGCCGGCTACACCTTC
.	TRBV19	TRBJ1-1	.	CASSIGGAEAFF	TGTGCCAGTAGTATTGGCGGAGCTGAAGCTTTCTTT
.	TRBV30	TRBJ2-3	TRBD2	CAWSRGGGDTQYF	TGTGCCTGGAGTCGGGGGGGCGGAGATACGCAGTATTTT
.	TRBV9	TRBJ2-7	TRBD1	CASSVGTGSEQYF	TGTGCCAGCAGCGTTGGGACAGGGAGCGAGCAGTACTTC
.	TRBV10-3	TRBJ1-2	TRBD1	CAISLDRANGYTF	TGTGCCATCAGTTTGGACAGGGCGAATGGCTACACCTTC
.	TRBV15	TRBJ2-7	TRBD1	CATSRVRTGGFYEQYF	TGTGCCACCAGCAGAGTAAGGACAGGGGGCTTCTACGAGCAGTACTTC
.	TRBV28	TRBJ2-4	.	CASSFPGDSLAKNIQYF	TGTGCCAGCAGTTTTCCCGGTGATTCGTTAGCCAAAAACATTCAGTACTTC
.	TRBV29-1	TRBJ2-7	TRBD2	CSVRGGDYEQYF	TGCAGCGTCCGCGGGGGGGACTACGAGCAGTACTTC
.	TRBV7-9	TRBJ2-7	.	CASSLVTGVYEQYF	TGTGCCAGCAGCTTAGTAACGGGGGTCTACGAGCAGTACTTC
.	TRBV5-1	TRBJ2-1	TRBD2	CASSLRSSGGAYNEQFF	TGCGCCAGCAGCTTGAGGAGTAGCGGGGGGGCCTACAATGAGCAGTTCTTC
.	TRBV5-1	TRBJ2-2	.	CASSLEQTSALNTGELFF	TGCGCCAGCAGCTTGGAACAGACGTCAGCCCTGAACACCGGGGAGCTGTTTTTT
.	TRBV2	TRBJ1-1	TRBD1	CASSTQGASGAFF	TGTGCCAGCAGTACCCAGGGGGCTTCGGGAGCTTTCTTT
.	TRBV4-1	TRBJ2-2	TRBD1	CASSPPTGTNTGELFF	TGCGCCAGCAGCCCCCCGACAGGGACGAACACCGGGGAGCTGTTTTTT
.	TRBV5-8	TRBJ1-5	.	CASSATGYSNQPQHF	TGTGCCAGCAGCGCCACAGGGTATAGCAATCAGCCCCAGCATTTT
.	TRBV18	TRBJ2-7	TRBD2	CASSGTSGGSTYEQYF	TGTGCCAGCTCGGGGACTAGCGGGGGGTCAACCTACGAGCAGTACTTC
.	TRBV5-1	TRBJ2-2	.	CASSLGAGNTGELFF	TGCGCCAGCAGCTTGGGCGCAGGGAACACCGGGGAGCTGTTTTTT